This T cell receptor (beta chain) was recorded in a study of regulatory T cells in long-lasting Graves disease. This clonotype occurred many times. What it binds is not known. CDR3-region Arm-PCR and iRepertoire HTBI primers produced the TCR beta libraries. MiXCR, applied by TCRdb to the multiplex PCR reads, yields one record per CDR3 protein. The sample contains about half a million distinct CDR3 sequences, about 12% of which appear only once. Indicated time point: newly diagnosed GD, antithyroid drugs for less than 3 months. PBMC-extracted RNA yielded the TCR library. Study outcomes and limitations: Persistent Graves' patients had lower TCR diversity than newly diagnosed ones. There were preferences for TRBV28, TRBJ1-2 and TRBJ2-5 in persistent disease.

The CDR3 sequence is 15 residues long. V gave up 5 bases and J gave up 0 bases, with 16 bases separating them. Germline V gives CDR1 GTSNPN, CDR2 SVGIG (reference sequence). The sample also formed part of further work on T cells in Graves' hyperthyroidism and ophthalmopathy. As that report states: Researchers found most expanded thyroid clonotypes above 0.001 in blood as well. A model of 13 V-J features distinguished ophthalmopathy from stable hyperthyroidism.

The starting material was peripheral blood mononuclear cells (PBMCs), obtained at new diagnosis, from a patient treated with antithyroid drugs. The receptor was isolated from a woman aged 25 to 45 with Graves disease. The V call is TRBV30, the J call TRBJ1-2; D is uncertain. In DNA, the CDR3 is TGTGCCTGGTCCATCCCCCGGCGAACTAACTATGGCTACACCTTC. Translation gives CAWSIPRRTNYGYTF.